Described below is a single T cell receptor (beta chain) sequence and its context. Its antigen is currently unknown. The sample is drawn from a study of cytomegalovirus exposure and HLA in healthy donors. Background on the study: About 85 million unique TCRs from HLA-typed donors were held in an early release of data. Overall study findings and caveats: Clonal expansion, a later analysis showed, was greater in HLA-associated TCR beta chains than in equally common others.

The PCR was carried out with 60 Vbeta primers and 13 Jbeta primers. The method was immunoSEQ multiplex PCR; TCRdb's version includes in-frame clones alone and lacks a portion of them. The sample contains about 120,000 clones, 65% to 80% of which appear only once. The CDR3 runs 15 residues. Germline assignment: CDR1 MNHEY and CDR2 SMNVEV (reference sequence). The trim removed 2 bases at V and 8 bases at J, leaving 10 bases unmatched. The receptor comes from a female donor in good health and CMV-seronegative. Sequencing input: PBMCs. The chain links TRBV27 to TRBJ1-1, with 8 positions matching TRBD1. The CDR3 nucleotides are TGTGCCAGCAGTTTACTGACAGGGGTAAAAAACGAAGCTTTCTTT. This sequence encodes CASSLLTGVKNEAFF.